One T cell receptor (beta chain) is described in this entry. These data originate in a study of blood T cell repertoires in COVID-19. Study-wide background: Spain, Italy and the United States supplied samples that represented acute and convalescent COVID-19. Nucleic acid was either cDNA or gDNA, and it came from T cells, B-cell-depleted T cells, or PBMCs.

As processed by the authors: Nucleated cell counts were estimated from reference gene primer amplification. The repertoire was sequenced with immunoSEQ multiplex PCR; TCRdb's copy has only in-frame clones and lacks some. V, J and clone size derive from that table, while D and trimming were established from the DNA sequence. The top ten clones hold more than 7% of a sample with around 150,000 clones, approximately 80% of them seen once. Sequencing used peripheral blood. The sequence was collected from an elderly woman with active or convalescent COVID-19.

The CDR3 protein is CASSVAWAGGDTQYF. The CDR3 nucleotides read TGTGCCAGCAGCGTAGCTTGGGCAGGGGGGGATACGCAGTATTTT. This chain joins TRBV9 and TRBJ2-3; D is perhaps TRBD1 (7 bases). Germline CDR1 is SGDLS and CDR2 is YYNGEE. The CDR3 sequence is 15 residues long. Trimming took 0 bases from V and 6 from J, leaving 14 bases between them.